The clone carrying this T cell receptor beta chain was seen at least ten times. Its specificity is not known. The data were obtained in a study of T cell repertoires in cytomegalovirus infection. Looking at the study overall: Both CMV infection and a matching HLA type were indicated by public TCR beta signatures. Study-level findings and limits: What dominated the ex vivo response were HLA-C-restricted CMV-specific TCR beta clonotypes. There were carriers of CMV plus the relevant HLA, and cumulative public TCR beta family frequency identified them.

TCRdb independently ran MiXCR on the reads; one entry per CDR3 protein. The data contain about 490,000 distinct CDR3 sequences, approximately 15% of them singletons. Germline V gives CDR1 MNHEY, CDR2 SMNVEV (reference sequence). CDR3 size: 13 residues. V was cut by 6 bases and J by 4 bases, with 10 bases left in between. This sequence was found in a human donor in good health (CMV status not recorded). Some clones in this sample may be carry-over from other donors' samples. Sequenced sample: CD8+ T cells from PBMCs. V and J are TRBV27 and TRBJ1-5; D is unclear. CDR3 nucleotides: TGTGCCAGCAGATCGGGGTCAAATCAGCCCCAGCATTTT. This codes for CASRSGSNQPQHF.